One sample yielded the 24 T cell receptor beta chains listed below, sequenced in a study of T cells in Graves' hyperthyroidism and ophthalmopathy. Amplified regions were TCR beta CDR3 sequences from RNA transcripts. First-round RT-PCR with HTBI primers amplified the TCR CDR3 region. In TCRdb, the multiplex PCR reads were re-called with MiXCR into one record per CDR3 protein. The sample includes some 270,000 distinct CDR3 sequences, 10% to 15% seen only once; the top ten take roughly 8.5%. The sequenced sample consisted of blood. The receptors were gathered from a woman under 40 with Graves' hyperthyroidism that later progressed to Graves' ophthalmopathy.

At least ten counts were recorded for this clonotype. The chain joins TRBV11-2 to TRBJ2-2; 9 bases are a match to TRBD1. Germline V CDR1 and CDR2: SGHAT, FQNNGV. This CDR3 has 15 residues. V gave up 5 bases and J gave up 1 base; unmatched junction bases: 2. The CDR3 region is CASSGDRENTGELFF. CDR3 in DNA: TGTGCCAGCAGCGGGGACAGGGAGAACACCGGGGAGCTGTTTTTT.

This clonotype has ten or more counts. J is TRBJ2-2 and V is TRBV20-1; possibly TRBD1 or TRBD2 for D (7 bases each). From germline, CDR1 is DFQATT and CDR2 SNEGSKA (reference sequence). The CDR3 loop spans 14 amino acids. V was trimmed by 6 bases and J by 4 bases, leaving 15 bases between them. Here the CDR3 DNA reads TGCAGTGCGGTGGACAGGACTAGCACCGGGGAGCTGTTTTTT. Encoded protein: CSAVDRTSTGELFF.

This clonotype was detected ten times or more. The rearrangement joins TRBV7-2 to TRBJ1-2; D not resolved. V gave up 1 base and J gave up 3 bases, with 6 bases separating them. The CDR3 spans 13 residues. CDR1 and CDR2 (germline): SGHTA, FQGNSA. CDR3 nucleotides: TGTGCCAGCAGCTTAGAGCGGGACTATGGCTACACCTTC. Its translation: CASSLERDYGYTF.

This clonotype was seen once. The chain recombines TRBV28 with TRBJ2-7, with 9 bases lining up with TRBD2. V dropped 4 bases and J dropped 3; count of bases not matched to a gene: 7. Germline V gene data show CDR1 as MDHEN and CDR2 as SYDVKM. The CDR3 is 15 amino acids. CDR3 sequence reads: CASSWSSGSLYEQYF. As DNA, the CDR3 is TGTGCCAGCAGTTGGAGTAGCGGGAGTCTCTACGAGCAGTACTTC. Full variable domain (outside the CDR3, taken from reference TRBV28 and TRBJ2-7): DVKVTQSSRYLVKRTGEKVFLECVQDMDHENMFWYRQDPGLGLRLIYFSYDVKMKEKGDIPEGYSVSREKKERFSLILESASTNQTSMYLCASSWSSGSLYEQYFGPGTRLTVT.

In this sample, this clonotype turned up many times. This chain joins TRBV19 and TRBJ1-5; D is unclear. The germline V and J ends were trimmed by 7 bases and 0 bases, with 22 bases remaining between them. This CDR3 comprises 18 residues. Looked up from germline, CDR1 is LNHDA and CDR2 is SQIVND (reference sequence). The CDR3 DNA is TGTGCCAGTACCACAATGGGCGGGAGCAGTTATAGCAATCAGCCCCAGCATTTT. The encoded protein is CASTTMGGSSYSNQPQHF.

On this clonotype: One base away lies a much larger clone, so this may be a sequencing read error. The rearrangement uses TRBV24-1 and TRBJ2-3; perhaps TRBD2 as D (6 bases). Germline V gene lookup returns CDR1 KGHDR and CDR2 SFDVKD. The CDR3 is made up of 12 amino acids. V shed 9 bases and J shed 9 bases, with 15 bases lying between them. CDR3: CATSNTGETQYF. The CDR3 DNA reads TGTGCCACCTCCAACACGGGAGAGACGCAGTATTTT.

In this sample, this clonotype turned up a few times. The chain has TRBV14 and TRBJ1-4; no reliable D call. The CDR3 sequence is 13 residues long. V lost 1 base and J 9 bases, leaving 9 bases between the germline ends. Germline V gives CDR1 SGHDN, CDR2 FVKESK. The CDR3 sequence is CASSQVFAQKLFF. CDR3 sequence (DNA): TGTGCCAGCAGCCAAGTTTTCGCGCAAAAACTGTTTTTT.

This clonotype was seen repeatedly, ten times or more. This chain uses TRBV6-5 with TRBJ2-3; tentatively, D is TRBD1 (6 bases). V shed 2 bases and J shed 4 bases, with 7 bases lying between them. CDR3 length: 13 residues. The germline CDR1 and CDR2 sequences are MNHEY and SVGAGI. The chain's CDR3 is CASSYGQSDTQYF. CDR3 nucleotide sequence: TGTGCCAGCAGTTACGGACAGTCAGATACGCAGTATTTT.

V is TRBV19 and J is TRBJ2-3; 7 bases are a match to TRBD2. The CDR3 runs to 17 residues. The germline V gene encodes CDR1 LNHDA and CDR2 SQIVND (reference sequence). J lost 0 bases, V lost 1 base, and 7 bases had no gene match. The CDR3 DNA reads TGTGCCAGTAGTATAGGGGGCGGGAGAACTAGCACAGATACGCAGTATTTT. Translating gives CASSIGGGRTSTDTQYF.

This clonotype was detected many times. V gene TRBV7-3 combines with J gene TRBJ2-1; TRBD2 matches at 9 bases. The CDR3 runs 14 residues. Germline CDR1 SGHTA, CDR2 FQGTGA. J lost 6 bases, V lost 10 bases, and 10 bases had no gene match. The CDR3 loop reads CATSRIAGANEQFF. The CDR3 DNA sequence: TGTGCCACCTCGCGGATAGCGGGAGCCAATGAGCAGTTCTTC. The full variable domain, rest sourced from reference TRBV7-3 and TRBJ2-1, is GAGVSQTPSNKVTEKGKYVELRCDPISGHTALYWYRQSLGQGPEFLIYFQGTGAADDSGLPNDRFFAVRPEGSVSTLKIQRTERGDSAVYLCATSRIAGANEQFFGPGTRLTVL.

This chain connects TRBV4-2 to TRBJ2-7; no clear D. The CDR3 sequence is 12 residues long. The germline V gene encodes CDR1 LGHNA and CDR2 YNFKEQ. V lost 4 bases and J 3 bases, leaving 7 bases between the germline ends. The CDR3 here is CASSRAGYEQYF. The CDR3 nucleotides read TGTGCCAGCAGCCGGGCCGGCTACGAGCAGTACTTC.

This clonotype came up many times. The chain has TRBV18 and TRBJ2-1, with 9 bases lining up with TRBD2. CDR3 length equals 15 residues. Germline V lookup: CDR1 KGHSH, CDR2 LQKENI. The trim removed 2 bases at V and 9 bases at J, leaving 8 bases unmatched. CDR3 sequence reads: CASSPGLAGVGEQFF. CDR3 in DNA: TGTGCCAGCTCACCAGGGTTAGCGGGAGTGGGTGAGCAGTTCTTC.

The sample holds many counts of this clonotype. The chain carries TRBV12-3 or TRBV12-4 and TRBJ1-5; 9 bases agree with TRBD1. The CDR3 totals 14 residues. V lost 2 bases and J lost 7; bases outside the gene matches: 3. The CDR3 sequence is CASSLRTGVQPQHF. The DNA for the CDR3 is TGTGCCAGCAGTTTAAGGACAGGGGTCCAGCCCCAGCATTTT.

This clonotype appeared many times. The CDR3: CASSPSTGVRSYTF. CDR3 coding DNA: TGTGCCAGCAGTCCCTCGACAGGGGTTAGGAGCTACACCTTC. J is TRBJ1-2 and V is TRBV6-1, with 8 bases identical to TRBD1. V shed 5 bases and J 9 bases; nucleotides not matched to a gene: 11. There are 14 residues in the CDR3. CDR1 is MNHNS, CDR2 SASEGT, per germline.

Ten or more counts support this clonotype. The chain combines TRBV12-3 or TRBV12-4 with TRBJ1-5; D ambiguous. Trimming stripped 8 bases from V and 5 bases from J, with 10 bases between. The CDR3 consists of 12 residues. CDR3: CASAGGDQPQHF. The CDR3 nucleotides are TGTGCCAGCGCGGGTGGCGATCAGCCCCAGCATTTT.

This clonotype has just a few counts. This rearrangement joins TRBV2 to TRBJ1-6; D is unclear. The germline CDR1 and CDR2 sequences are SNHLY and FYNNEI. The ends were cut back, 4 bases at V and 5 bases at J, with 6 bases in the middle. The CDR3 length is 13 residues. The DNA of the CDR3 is TGTGCCAGCAGTGGGGAGAATAATTCACCCCTCCACTTT. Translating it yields CASSGENNSPLHF.

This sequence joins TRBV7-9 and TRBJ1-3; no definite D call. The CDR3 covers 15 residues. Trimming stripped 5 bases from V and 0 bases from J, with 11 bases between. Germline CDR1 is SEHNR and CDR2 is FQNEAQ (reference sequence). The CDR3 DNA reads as TGTGCCAGCAGCGGACCCATTCTCTCTGGAAACACCATATATTTT. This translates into CASSGPILSGNTIYF.

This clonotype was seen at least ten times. The DNA of the CDR3 is TGCAGTGCCCTACCGCAGGGGGCCGGAGAGACCCAGTACTTC. Residues: CSALPQGAGETQYF. The genes are TRBV20-1 and TRBJ2-5; 8 nucleotides agree with TRBD1. The CDR3 is 14 amino acids. Trimming took 6 bases from V and 4 from J; bases not matched to a gene: 10. CDR1 is DFQATT and CDR2 is SNEGSKA in the germline V gene (reference sequence).

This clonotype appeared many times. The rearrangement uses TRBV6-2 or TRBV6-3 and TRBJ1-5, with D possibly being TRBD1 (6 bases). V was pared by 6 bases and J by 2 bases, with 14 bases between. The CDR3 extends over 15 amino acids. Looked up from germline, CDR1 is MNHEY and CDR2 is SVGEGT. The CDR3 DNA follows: TGTGCCAGCAGCGAGGGGGGCCTGGGCAATCAGCCCCAGCATTTT. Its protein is CASSEGGLGNQPQHF.

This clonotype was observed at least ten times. For the CDR3, the DNA is TGTGCCAGCAGGGGAGAGAGCACTGAAGCTTTCTTT. Translated, it gives CASRGESTEAFF. The V call is TRBV27, the J call TRBJ1-1; D gene unclear. Germline-derived CDR1 and CDR2 are MNHEY and SMNVEV (reference sequence). This CDR3 is 12 amino acids long. Trimming removed 6 bases at V and 4 bases at J, with 9 bases between.

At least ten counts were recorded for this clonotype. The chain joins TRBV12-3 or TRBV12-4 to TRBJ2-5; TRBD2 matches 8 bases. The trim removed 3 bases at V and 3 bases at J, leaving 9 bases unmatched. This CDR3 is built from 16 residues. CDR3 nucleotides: TGTGCCAGCAGTTTCTATTTCCGGGAGGGGGAAGAGACCCAGTACTTC. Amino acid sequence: CASSFYFREGEETQYF.

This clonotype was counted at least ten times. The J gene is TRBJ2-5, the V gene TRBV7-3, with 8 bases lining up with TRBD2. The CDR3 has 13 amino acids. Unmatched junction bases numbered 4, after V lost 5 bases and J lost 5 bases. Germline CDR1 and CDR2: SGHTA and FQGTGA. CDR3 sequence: CASSVTGGETQYF. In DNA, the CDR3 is TGTGCCAGCAGCGTGACGGGGGGGGAGACCCAGTACTTC. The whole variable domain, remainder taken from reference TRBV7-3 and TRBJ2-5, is GAGVSQTPSNKVTEKGKYVELRCDPISGHTALYWYRQSLGQGPEFLIYFQGTGAADDSGLPNDRFFAVRPEGSVSTLKIQRTERGDSAVYLCASSVTGGETQYFGPGTRLLVL.

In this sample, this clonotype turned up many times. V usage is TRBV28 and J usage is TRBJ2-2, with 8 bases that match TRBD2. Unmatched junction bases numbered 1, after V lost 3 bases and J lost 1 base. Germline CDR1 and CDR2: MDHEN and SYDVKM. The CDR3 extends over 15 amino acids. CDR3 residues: CASSLLAGNTGELFF. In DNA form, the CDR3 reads TGTGCCAGCAGTTTGCTAGCGGGGAACACCGGGGAGCTGTTTTTT.

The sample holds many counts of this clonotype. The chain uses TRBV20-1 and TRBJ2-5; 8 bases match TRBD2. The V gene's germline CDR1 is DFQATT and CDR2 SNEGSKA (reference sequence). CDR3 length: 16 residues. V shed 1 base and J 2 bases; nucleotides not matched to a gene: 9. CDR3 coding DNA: TGCAGTGCTAGAGTTCCCAGCGGGGGTTCGCAAGAGACCCAGTACTTC. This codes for CSARVPSGGSQETQYF.